Below are 31 T cell receptor beta chains sequenced from a single sample in a study of cytomegalovirus exposure and HLA in healthy donors. It was with 60 Vbeta and 13 Jbeta primers that the PCR ran. TCRdb's copy holds only in-frame clones and misses some; the assay was immunoSEQ multiplex PCR. The sample contains over 95,000 clones, 82% of which appear only once. Sequenced input: PBMCs. These receptor sequences come from a woman younger than 30 in good health and CMV-seronegative.

The rearrangement links TRBV30 to TRBJ2-2; TRBD2 matches 7 bases. The germline V gene has CDR1 GTSNPN and CDR2 SVGIG (reference sequence). Trimming took 0 bases from V and 6 from J; bases not matched to a gene: 4. The CDR3 loop spans 14 amino acids. The DNA for the CDR3 is TGTGCCTGGAGTGTTGCGGGGGTGGCCGGGGAGCTGTTTTTT. Encoded protein: CAWSVAGVAGELFF.

The genes are TRBV7-2 and TRBJ1-2; D remains ambiguous. Between the trimmed V and J ends, which lost 1 base and 7 bases, there was a span of 13 bases. The germline CDR1 and CDR2 sequences are SGHTA and FQGNSA. The CDR3 extends over 14 amino acids. The CDR3 DNA reads as TGTGCCAGCAGCTTAGTCCCAACTAATGGTGGCTACACCTTC. As protein: CASSLVPTNGGYTF. The full variable domain, completed using reference TRBV7-2 and TRBJ1-2, is GAGVSQSPSNKVTEKGKDVELRCDPISGHTALYWYRQSLGQGLEFLIYFQGNSAPDKSGLPSDRFSAERTGGSVSTLTIQRTQQEDSAVYLCASSLVPTNGGYTFGSGTRLTVV.

The chain carries TRBV25-1 and TRBJ2-7; 8 bases agree with TRBD1. V trimming: 4 bases; J trimming: 5 bases; junction bases outside the gene matches: 1. The germline CDR1 and CDR2 sequences are MGHDK and SYGVNS. The CDR3 sequence is 12 residues long. In DNA form, the CDR3 reads TGTGCCAGCAGTGGGACAGGGCACGAGCAGTACGTC. It is translated as CASSGTGHEQYV.

Only a few counts were recorded for this clone. The chain recombines TRBV7-8 with TRBJ1-6; D remains ambiguous. CDR1 SGHVS and CDR2 FQNEAQ come from the germline V gene. The germline V and J ends were trimmed by 1 base and 6 bases, with 10 bases remaining between them. CDR3 length equals 15 residues. In nucleotides, the CDR3 is TGTGCCAGCAGCTTAGTGTTACAAAGTAATTCACCCCTCCACTTT. This codes for CASSLVLQSNSPLHF.

The chain joins TRBV29-1 to TRBJ1-1; perhaps TRBD1 as D (5 bases). V lost 7 bases and J 3 bases, leaving 12 bases between the germline ends. The CDR3 runs 12 residues. Germline V lookup: CDR1 SQVTM, CDR2 ANQGSEA. The CDR3 reads CSATPGDTEAFF. CDR3 nucleotide sequence: TGCAGCGCGACCCCGGGGGACACTGAAGCTTTCTTT.

The V and J genes are TRBV27 and TRBJ1-2, with TRBD1 matching over 7 bases. The J segment lost 3 bases and the V segment lost 5 bases, leaving 9 bases of the junction unmatched. Germline lookup yields CDR1 MNHEY and CDR2 SMNVEV (reference sequence). The CDR3 is 15 residues long. The CDR3 sequence: CASSPQGRRHYGYTF. CDR3 nucleotide sequence: TGTGCCAGCAGTCCACAGGGGAGACGCCACTATGGCTACACCTTC.

The J gene is TRBJ1-6, the V gene TRBV19; 7 bases fit TRBD1. From germline, CDR1 is LNHDA and CDR2 SQIVND (reference sequence). Trimming took 6 bases from V and 7 from J; bases not matched to a gene: 9. CDR3 size: 15 residues. CDR3 region: CASRLYGGQNSPLHF. Written as DNA, the CDR3 is TGTGCCAGTAGACTCTACGGGGGACAGAATTCACCCCTCCACTTT.

The V call is TRBV30, the J call TRBJ2-5, with 12 bases aligning to TRBD1. This CDR3 spans 14 amino acids. Germline values: CDR1 GTSNPN, CDR2 SVGIG (reference sequence). The junction had 4 bases not matched to a gene; V was cut back by 3 bases and J by 5 bases. The CDR3 protein is CAWRGQGAGETQYF. In DNA, the CDR3 is TGTGCCTGGAGGGGACAGGGGGCCGGTGAGACCCAGTACTTC. The complete variable domain, with remaining parts taken from reference TRBV30 and TRBJ2-5, reads SQTIHQWPATLVQPVGSPLSLECTVEGTSNPNLYWYRQAAGRGLQLLFYSVGIGQISSEVPQNLSASRPQDRQFILSSKKLLLSDSGFYLCAWRGQGAGETQYFGPGTRLLVL.

The V gene is TRBV4-1, the J gene TRBJ2-1, with TRBD2 matching over 9 bases. V lost 4 bases to trimming and J lost 3 bases; unmatched junction nucleotides: 4. Germline-derived CDR1 and CDR2 are MGHRA and YSYEKL. This CDR3 region has 15 residues. In DNA form, the CDR3 reads TGCGCCAGCAGCCCCCCTAGCGGGAACTACAATGAGCAGTTCTTC. This encodes CASSPPSGNYNEQFF.

This sequence joins TRBV6-1 and TRBJ2-7, with no clear D. CDR3 length equals 16 residues. V was clipped by 1 base and J by 0 bases, with 13 bases between them. CDR1 is MNHNS, CDR2 SASEGT, per germline. The DNA for the CDR3 is TGTGCCAGCAGTGAAGTTACAACAGTACCCTCCTACGAGCAGTACTTC. It is translated as CASSEVTTVPSYEQYF.

The rearrangement uses TRBV27 and TRBJ2-3; TRBD2 aligns across 11 bases. Trimming took 4 bases from V and 2 from J; bases not matched to a gene: 8. Germline V gives CDR1 MNHEY, CDR2 SMNVEV (reference sequence). CDR3 length equals 17 residues. The CDR3 region has the DNA TGTGCCAGCAGTTCCTTACGACTAGCGGGACCCACAGATACGCAGTATTTT. Its translation is CASSSLRLAGPTDTQYF.

The chain is built from TRBV7-9 and TRBJ1-3; 10 nucleotides align to TRBD1. CDR1 is SEHNR and CDR2 is FQNEAQ in the germline V gene (reference sequence). The CDR3 has 16 residues. Trimming cost V 7 bases and J 1 base; bases outside gene matches: 7. The CDR3 sequence is CASIDPGQGSGNTIYF. CDR3 nucleotide sequence: TGTGCCAGCATCGACCCGGGACAGGGGTCTGGAAACACCATATATTTT.

As regards this clone: Other nucleotide sequences from this sample produce the same CDR3. The CDR3 loop reads CASSEDRRTEAFF. CDR3 DNA sequence: TGTGCCAGCAGCGAGGACAGGAGAACTGAAGCTTTCTTT. V is TRBV6-1 and J is TRBJ1-1; 7 bases are shared with TRBD1. With 6 bases clipped from V and 5 bases from J, the junction kept 6 bases outside the gene matches. Germline-derived CDR1 and CDR2 are MNHNS and SASEGT. This CDR3 comprises 13 residues.

This clone was seen just once. The chain combines TRBV19 with TRBJ1-1; D remains unclear. The V end lost 3 bases, the J end lost 1 base, and 15 bases lay between the germline ends. The CDR3 is 16 residues long. Germline V gives CDR1 LNHDA, CDR2 SQIVND (reference sequence). The CDR3 reads CASSIGLRGWNTEAFF. CDR3 bases: TGTGCCAGTAGTATCGGACTAAGAGGGTGGAACACTGAAGCTTTCTTT.

This clone was recorded a few times. The chain is built from TRBV27 and TRBJ2-5; weak D call: TRBD1 (5 bases). The CDR3 consists of 13 residues. The ends were cut back, 9 bases at V and 5 bases at J, with 16 bases in the middle. Germline assignment: CDR1 MNHEY and CDR2 SMNVEV (reference sequence). As DNA, the CDR3 is TGTGCCAGTCGTAGGGGATCGGGCGAGACCCAGTACTTC. Protein sequence: CASRRGSGETQYF.

V is TRBV5-1 and J is TRBJ2-7; tentative D call: TRBD2 (6 bases). Between the trimmed V and J ends, which lost 0 bases and 3 bases, there was a span of 10 bases. The CDR3 is made up of 14 amino acids. CDR1 and CDR2 (germline): SGHRS, YFSETQ. CDR3 DNA sequence: TGCGCCAGCAGCTTGGGGGGGGAAGACTACGAGCAGTACTTC. Translated: CASSLGGEDYEQYF.

The V gene is TRBV5-4, the J gene TRBJ2-2; D might be TRBD1 (5 bases). Per germline, CDR1 SGHNT and CDR2 YYREEE (reference sequence). V gave up 4 bases and J gave up 4 bases, with 11 bases separating them. This CDR3 region has 14 residues. CDR3 sequence: CASSVGAGTGELFF. CDR3 DNA: TGTGCCAGCAGCGTTGGGGCCGGCACCGGGGAGCTGTTTTTT. Looking up the rest from reference TRBV5-4 and TRBJ2-2 gives the full variable domain: ETGVTQSPTHLIKTRGQQVTLRCSSQSGHNTVSWYQQALGQGPQFIFQYYREEENGRGNFPPRFSGLQFPNYSSELNVNALELDDSALYLCASSVGAGTGELFFGEGSRLTVL.

The CDR3 DNA follows: TGCGCCAGCGGGGGACAGGACTATGGCTACACCTTC. It yields the protein CASGGQDYGYTF. This chain links TRBV10-2 with TRBJ1-2; 8 nucleotides align to TRBD1. Per the germline V gene, CDR1 is WSHSY and CDR2 is SAAADI. J gave up 3 bases and V 8 bases, and 2 bases lay outside the gene matches. The CDR3 covers 12 residues.

The chain employs TRBV19 and TRBJ2-2, with 8 bases lining up with TRBD1. CDR1 and CDR2 from the germline V gene are LNHDA and SQIVND (reference sequence). The CDR3 runs to 14 residues. The junction had 6 bases not matched to a gene; V was cut back by 5 bases and J by 7 bases. The CDR3 DNA sequence: TGTGCCAGTAGTGTGGGACAGGTAGTCGGGGAGCTGTTTTTT. Its protein product is CASSVGQVVGELFF. Complete variable domain (other parts from reference TRBV19 and TRBJ2-2): DGGITQSPKYLFRKEGQNVTLSCEQNLNHDAMYWYRQDPGQGLRLIYYSQIVNDFQKGDIAEGYSVSREKKESFPLTVTSAQKNPTAFYLCASSVGQVVGELFFGEGSRLTVL.

The chain combines TRBV19 with TRBJ2-1, with 14 bases that match TRBD2. The germline V gene has CDR1 LNHDA and CDR2 SQIVND (reference sequence). This CDR3 has 16 amino acids. V shed 8 bases and J 2 bases; nucleotides not matched to a gene: 5. CDR3 nucleotide sequence: TGTGCCAGTGGTAGACTAGCGGGGGGGACCTACAATGAGCAGTTCTTC. It encodes CASGRLAGGTYNEQFF.

The rearrangement uses TRBV6-4 and TRBJ1-2; no definite D call. Germline-derived CDR1 and CDR2 are MRHNA and SNTAGT. This CDR3 is 14 amino acids long. Between the trimmed V and J ends, which lost 2 bases and 2 bases, there was a span of 9 bases. CDR3 residues: CASSDGHGNYGYTF. The CDR3 DNA reads TGTGCCAGCAGTGACGGGCACGGCAACTATGGCTACACCTTC.

Only one count was recorded for this clone. The chain uses TRBV28 and TRBJ1-1; TRBD1 matches 9 bases. From germline, CDR1 is MDHEN and CDR2 SYDVKM. This CDR3 comprises 17 residues. With V trimmed by 2 bases and J by 1 base, 8 bases remained unmatched. The CDR3 DNA is TGTGCCAGCAGTTTAGAGAACAGGGGGCTGAGGAACACTGAAGCTTTCTTT. This encodes CASSLENRGLRNTEAFF. The entire variable domain, with the rest obtained from reference TRBV28 and TRBJ1-1, is as follows: DVKVTQSSRYLVKRTGEKVFLECVQDMDHENMFWYRQDPGLGLRLIYFSYDVKMKEKGDIPEGYSVSREKKERFSLILESASTNQTSMYLCASSLENRGLRNTEAFFGQGTRLTVV.

V and J are TRBV7-6 and TRBJ2-7, with D possibly being TRBD1 (5 bases). The CDR3 is made up of 13 amino acids. The germline V gene encodes CDR1 SGHVS and CDR2 FNYEAQ. Trimming removed 3 bases from V and 2 bases from J, with 8 bases in between. The CDR3 DNA is TGTGCCAGCAGCTTGTCACAGGCCTACGAGCAGTACTTC. Its translation is CASSLSQAYEQYF. The complete variable domain, with remaining parts taken from reference TRBV7-6 and TRBJ2-7, reads GAGVSQSPRYKVTKRGQDVALRCDPISGHVSLYWYRQALGQGPEFLTYFNYEAQQDKSGLPNDRFSAERPEGSISTLTIQRTEQRDSAMYRCASSLSQAYEQYFGPGTRLTVT.

CDR3 in amino acids: CASSLGGPDTQYF. The DNA for the CDR3 is TGTGCCAGCAGTTTGGGGGGGCCAGATACGCAGTATTTT. The chain is built from TRBV27 and TRBJ2-3, with a weak D call TRBD2 (7 bases). Looked up from germline, CDR1 is MNHEY and CDR2 is SMNVEV (reference sequence). The ends were cut back, 3 bases at V and 4 bases at J, with 8 bases in the middle. The CDR3 is 13 amino acids.

The gene calls are TRBV6-5 and TRBJ2-1; the D is unclear. V dropped 0 bases and J dropped 4 bases, with 13 bases sitting between them. Germline CDR1 is MNHEY and CDR2 is SVGAGI. The CDR3 sequence is 16 residues long. The CDR3 here is CASSYSMSLNYNEQFF. The CDR3 bases are TGTGCCAGCAGTTACTCGATGAGCCTAAATTACAATGAGCAGTTCTTC.

The chain recombines TRBV28 with TRBJ2-1; 7 bases match TRBD1. The CDR3 totals 15 residues. Germline lookup yields CDR1 MDHEN and CDR2 SYDVKM. V lost 7 bases, J lost 1 base, and 7 bases stayed unmatched. Written as DNA, the CDR3 is TGTGCCAGCAACGTAAAGACAGGGTCCTACAATGAGCAGTTCTTC. The encoded protein is CASNVKTGSYNEQFF.

J is TRBJ2-2 and V is TRBV14; TRBD2 matches at 8 bases. The J segment lost 6 bases and the V segment lost 3 bases, leaving 9 bases of the junction unmatched. The CDR3 length is 16 residues. From germline, CDR1 is SGHDN and CDR2 FVKESK. CDR3 amino acids: CASSHGRRGRSGELFF. Here the CDR3 DNA reads TGTGCCAGCAGCCATGGACGGCGCGGGAGGTCCGGGGAGCTGTTTTTT.

This chain joins TRBV9 and TRBJ1-3; tentative D call: TRBD1 (6 bases). CDR1 SGDLS and CDR2 YYNGEE come from the germline V gene. The CDR3 is made up of 16 amino acids. V lost 0 bases to trimming and J lost 4 bases, with 14 bases between them. The CDR3 loop reads CASSVAAGEVGNTIYF. The CDR3 DNA sequence: TGTGCCAGCAGCGTAGCGGCAGGGGAAGTCGGAAACACCATATATTTT.

This chain links TRBV6-4 with TRBJ2-2; possible D gene TRBD1, 5 bases. Germline values: CDR1 MRHNA, CDR2 SNTAGT. The V end was cut by 3 bases, the J end by 3 bases, with 8 bases between. The CDR3 consists of 14 residues. CDR3 sequence: CASSDRGDTGELFF. CDR3 nucleotide sequence: TGTGCCAGCAGTGATAGGGGTGACACCGGGGAGCTGTTTTTT.

This rearrangement joins TRBV28 to TRBJ1-1, with a tentative D call TRBD1 (6 bases). The CDR3 sequence is 14 residues long. The germline V gene has CDR1 MDHEN and CDR2 SYDVKM. Trimming pared 7 bases from V and 6 bases from J, leaving 18 bases between. The CDR3 reads CASIFGRGRAEAFF. The CDR3 DNA sequence: TGTGCCAGCATCTTTGGTAGGGGGAGAGCTGAAGCTTTCTTT.

The chain carries TRBV2 and TRBJ2-2; the match to TRBD2 covers 11 bases. CDR1 is SNHLY and CDR2 is FYNNEI in the germline V gene. With V trimmed by 6 bases and J by 7 bases, 13 bases remained unmatched. The CDR3 totals 17 residues. CDR3 loop: CASSLLGLAVTGGELFF. Here the CDR3 DNA reads TGTGCCAGCAGCCTCCTGGGACTAGCGGTTACCGGCGGGGAGCTGTTTTTT.